Described below is a single TCR beta chain sequence and its context. Each CDR3 protein gets one entry after TCRdb re-called the 5' RACE reads with MiXCR. The sample shows some 390,000 distinct CDR3 sequences, approximately 19% of them seen only once. This record belongs to a study of T cells after yellow fever vaccination. The origin of this receptor is a man aged 18 to 29 who received the YFV17D yellow fever vaccine. Material: PBMCs, obtained before the yellow fever booster vaccination.

The CDR3 sequence: CASSSIPGTEAFF. As DNA, the CDR3 is TGTGCCAGCAGCTCCATCCCGGGCACTGAAGCTTTCTTT. The rearrangement uses TRBV7-9 and TRBJ1-1; D ambiguous. Germline V gene sequence: CDR1 SEHNR, CDR2 FQNEAQ (reference sequence). This CDR3 has 13 residues. V was clipped by 4 bases and J by 4 bases, with 10 bases between them.